In this sample, the clone carrying this T cell receptor (beta chain) turned up many times. Its matching antigen is unknown. CDR3 length: 16 amino acids. Germline CDR1 is MNHNY and CDR2 is SVGAGI (reference sequence). With 7 bases clipped from V and 9 bases from J, the junction kept 10 bases outside the gene matches. This specimen belongs to a study of T-cell memory formation after mild COVID-19. About the research overall: Each donor largely had its own TCR clusters. Study findings and constraints: Clones which contracted sat mainly in CM and EM if CD4+, and in EMRA if CD8+. CD4/CD8 balance held among clones contracting day 15 to 85, and later expanders leaned CD4+.

5'RACE primed at constant segments yielded TCR alpha and TCR beta cDNA libraries bearing sample barcodes and UMIs. One entry per CDR3 protein, called by TCRdb with MiXCR from the 5' RACE reads. Here the sample spans 350,000 to 450,000 distinct CDR3 sequences, approximately 14% being singletons. V usage is TRBV6-6 and J usage is TRBJ2-1, with TRBD2 matching over 15 bases. The TCR comes from a man aged 18 to 35 who had mild COVID-19 (a few samples of this study predate the infection). Cell type and time point are not known. The sample was PBMCs or a T cell subset sorted from them (not recorded which). CDR3 coding DNA: TGTGCCAGCACCCACGGCGGACTAGCGGGGGGGGGTGAGCAGTTCTTC. This translates into CASTHGGLAGGGEQFF.